The following is a T cell receptor beta chain sequence with its context. Its antigen remains unknown. At one of its ends the junction is not consistent with the germline gene, which may arise from a read error. The sample is drawn from a study of vaccination and CD4 T cells after COVID-19. Scientists ran DNA taken from cultured CD4+ T cells through the Oncomine TCR Beta short-read assay for sequencing. Genomic DNA was isolated from cultured CD4+ T cells. From the PCR reads, TCRdb called clonotypes with MiXCR, one entry per CDR3 protein. There are about 8,900 distinct CDR3 sequences in the sample; around 64% occur only once, and more than 25% lies in the top ten. Treatment described: approximately 9-day PBMC culture with coronavirus spike peptide pools or control peptides (ViraFEST assay). PBMC cultures, at two million cells per well, received about 9.5 IU/ml IL-2 and approximately 10 ug/ml peptide pools.

The sequence derives from a human donor who had recovered from COVID-19. Sequenced sample: CD4+ T cells from blood, cultured in vitro.

The CDR3 bases are TGCGCCAACAGCTTGGGCGGGGTTAGCACAGATACGCAGTATTTT. The encoded protein is CANSLGGVSTDTQYF. The chain employs TRBV5-1 and TRBJ2-3; maybe TRBD2 (6 bases). CDR1 and CDR2 from the germline V gene are SGHRS and YFSETQ. The CDR3 sequence is 15 residues long.